This record covers a single T cell receptor beta chain. Antigen: not known. Clinical symptoms and serum thyroxine were used for diagnosis; TRAb, thyroid ultrasound and orbital computed tomography were also relied on. Fresh peripheral blood (approximately 9.5 ml) yielded the PBMCs. CDR3 size: 16 residues. The V gene's germline CDR1 is SGHVS and CDR2 FQNEAQ. The trim removed 1 base at V and 7 bases at J, leaving 10 bases unmatched. The data originate from a study of Graves' ophthalmopathy and Graves' hyperthyroidism. Study-wide context: Before any treatment, peripheral blood was taken at the initial diagnosis. The study's findings and limits: Thyroid clonotypes that were expanded above 0.001 frequency mostly also appeared in blood.

Amplification from RNA transcripts yielded the TCR beta CDR3 regions. A first-round RT-PCR used HTBI primers, followed by a second-round multiplex PCR. TCRdb ran MiXCR on the multiplex PCR reads and lists one entry per CDR3 protein. The sample gives some 250,000 distinct CDR3 sequences, approximately 42% of which show up once; around 47% is in the top ten. The gene calls are TRBV7-8 and TRBJ2-5, with TRBD1 identical over 9 bases. This TCR was sampled from an adult man with Graves' ophthalmopathy. The sample taken for sequencing was peripheral blood. The CDR3, as DNA: TGTGCCAGCAGCTTAGGGAGGGGGACAGGGCGGGGGACCCAGTACTTC. Amino acid sequence: CASSLGRGTGRGTQYF. Full variable domain (missing parts from reference TRBV7-8 and TRBJ2-5): GAGVSQSPRYKVAKRGQDVALRCDPISGHVSLFWYQQALGQGPEFLTYFQNEAQLDKSGLPSDRFFAERPEGSVSTLKIQRTQQEDSAVYLCASSLGRGTGRGTQYFGPGTRLLVL.